A single sample gave rise to the 24 T cell receptor beta chains below, sequenced in a study of regulatory T cells in long-lasting Graves disease. Sample time point: newly diagnosed GD, antithyroid drugs for less than 3 months. Extracted PBMC RNA gave rise to the TCR library. According to the study, TCR beta libraries were built with iRepertoire HTBI primers and CDR3-region Arm-PCR. TCRdb recomputed calls from the multiplex PCR reads with MiXCR, one row per CDR3 protein. The repertoire holds about 330,000 distinct CDR3 sequences, with around 15% as singletons. These same records also appear under a second study, on T cells in Graves' hyperthyroidism and ophthalmopathy.

The sequenced sample was peripheral blood mononuclear cells (PBMCs), obtained at new diagnosis, from a patient treated with antithyroid drugs. Receptors originate from a woman under 30 with Graves disease.

This clonotype was counted many times. The genes are TRBV7-2 and TRBJ1-3; D gene ambiguous. CDR1 SGHTA and CDR2 FQGNSA come from the germline V gene. Deletions cut 5 bases from V and 3 bases from J, with 8 bases between. The CDR3 totals 13 residues. The CDR3 region is CASSQSIGNTIYF. The CDR3 DNA reads as TGTGCCAGCAGCCAATCCATTGGAAACACCATATATTTT.

Many counts were recorded for this clonotype. V and J are TRBV9 and TRBJ2-1; 8 bases match TRBD2. Germline lookup yields CDR1 SGDLS and CDR2 YYNGEE. The CDR3 spans 14 residues. J was trimmed by 7 bases and V by 4 bases; bases with no gene match: 7. CDR3 DNA: TGTGCCAGCAGCCAAACTAGCGGCGGGAATGAGCAGTTCTTC. Translation gives CASSQTSGGNEQFF. Full variable domain (missing parts from reference TRBV9 and TRBJ2-1): DSGVTQTPKHLITATGQRVTLRCSPRSGDLSVYWYQQSLDQGLQFLIQYYNGEERAKGNILERFSAQQFPDLHSELNLSSLELGDSALYFCASSQTSGGNEQFFGPGTRLTVL.

This clonotype was counted once. V is TRBV4-3 and J is TRBJ2-1; 8 bases line up with TRBD2. J lost 3 bases, V lost 0 bases, and 13 bases had no gene match. The CDR3 consists of 19 residues. Germline CDR1 and CDR2: LGHNA and YSLEER. In nucleotides, the CDR3 is TGCGCCAGCAGCCAAGAGGTCGTTCAGCGGGGGTCGGGCTACAATGAGCAGTTCTTC. The encoded protein is CASSQEVVQRGSGYNEQFF.

This clonotype was seen at least ten times. This chain uses TRBV7-2 with TRBJ2-1, with 13 bases matching TRBD2. This CDR3 comprises 17 residues. CDR1 SGHTA and CDR2 FQGNSA come from the germline V gene. Trimming cost V 7 bases and J 4 bases; bases outside gene matches: 10. The CDR3 is CASNPNPGLAGYNEQFF. CDR3 DNA sequence: TGTGCCAGCAACCCTAATCCGGGACTAGCGGGGTACAATGAGCAGTTCTTC.

This clonotype was observed at least ten times. The chain carries TRBV5-1 and TRBJ2-7; TRBD1 aligns across 9 bases. Germline lookup yields CDR1 SGHRS and CDR2 YFSETQ. The V segment lost 2 bases and the J segment 3 bases; nucleotides outside the gene matches: 3. This CDR3 comprises 14 residues. As DNA, the CDR3 is TGCGCCAGCAGCTTCTCGACAGGGGGCTACGAGCAGTACTTC. It specifies CASSFSTGGYEQYF.

This clonotype was seen a handful of times. The chain has TRBV19 and TRBJ2-3; 11 bases agree with TRBD2. In germline, CDR1 is LNHDA, CDR2 SQIVND (reference sequence). The J segment lost 4 bases and the V segment lost 4 bases, leaving 10 bases of the junction unmatched. This CDR3 is 17 amino acids long. CDR3 in amino acids: CASSTRGLAGGADTQYF. CDR3 nucleotides: TGTGCCAGTAGTACCCGCGGGCTAGCGGGGGGTGCAGATACGCAGTATTTT.

This clonotype has at least ten counts. The DNA of the CDR3 is TGCAGTGCTAGAGAAGATTTCAGGGGGCTTACCACAGATACGCAGTATTTT. Its protein product is CSAREDFRGLTTDTQYF. The chain has TRBV20-1 and TRBJ2-3; TRBD1 matches at 8 bases. The trim removed 0 bases at V and 2 bases at J, leaving 10 bases unmatched. The CDR3 runs to 17 residues. Germline CDR1 is DFQATT and CDR2 is SNEGSKA (reference sequence).

The rearrangement joins TRBV30 to TRBJ1-1; D call uncertain. CDR3 length equals 13 residues. Per germline, CDR1 GTSNPN and CDR2 SVGIG (reference sequence). V lost 3 bases to trimming and J lost 1 base, with 9 bases between them. The CDR3 nucleotides are TGTGCCTGGAGAGGGAAAGGGAACACTGAAGCTTTCTTT. The encoded protein is CAWRGKGNTEAFF.

This clonotype was counted only a few times. The genes are TRBV7-9 and TRBJ1-5, with D tentatively TRBD1 (5 bases). This CDR3 is 15 amino acids long. The germline gives CDR1 SEHNR, CDR2 FQNEAQ (reference sequence). Trimming took 4 bases from V and 1 from J, leaving 11 bases between them. The CDR3 is CASSSGTTSNQPQHF. DNA for the CDR3: TGTGCCAGCAGCTCAGGGACGACAAGCAATCAGCCCCAGCATTTT.

This clonotype showed up many times. This chain uses TRBV13 with TRBJ2-5, with TRBD2 matching 10 bases. V lost 4 bases, J lost 2 bases, and 7 bases stayed unmatched. CDR3 length equals 16 residues. Germline V gives CDR1 PRHDT, CDR2 FYEKMQ (reference sequence). Here the CDR3 reads CASSSGVLAGQETQYF. CDR3 sequence (DNA): TGTGCCAGCAGCTCGGGCGTACTAGCGGGACAAGAGACCCAGTACTTC.

The genes are TRBV7-9 and TRBJ1-1; D gene unclear. This CDR3 has 14 residues. Germline V CDR1 and CDR2: SEHNR, FQNEAQ (reference sequence). Trimming took off 5 bases at V and 4 bases at J, with 14 bases between the two ends. DNA of the CDR3: TGTGCCAGCAGCCTACCCGGGCGCCCCACTGAAGCTTTCTTT. This encodes CASSLPGRPTEAFF.

The chain uses TRBV12-3 or TRBV12-4 and TRBJ1-2, with 7 bases lining up with TRBD1. The CDR3 is 14 amino acids. After removal of 1 base from V and 7 bases from J, the junction contained 6 bases not matched to a gene. The CDR3 spells CASSLGQGFSGYTF. CDR3 nucleotide sequence: TGTGCCAGCAGTTTAGGACAGGGTTTTAGTGGCTACACCTTC.

This clonotype was counted ten times or more. The CDR3 DNA reads TGTGCCAGCAGTTTATCAAGGGAGAATACGCAGTATTTT. The encoded protein is CASSLSRENTQYF. The chain carries TRBV12-3 or TRBV12-4 and TRBJ2-3, with a possible D match to TRBD2 (5 bases). The CDR3 runs 13 residues. V was cut by 2 bases and J by 7 bases, with 10 bases left in between.

The J gene is TRBJ2-2, the V gene TRBV27; D might be TRBD1 or TRBD2, each matching 6 bases. Trimming left V 7 bases short and J 4 bases short, with 19 bases between. In germline, CDR1 is MNHEY, CDR2 SMNVEV (reference sequence). CDR3 length equals 16 residues. The CDR3 here is CASNIHRGQSTGELFF. CDR3 sequence (DNA): TGTGCCAGCAACATACACCGGGGGCAGAGCACCGGGGAGCTGTTTTTT.

This clonotype appeared many times. The chain combines TRBV11-2 with TRBJ2-5, with 11 nucleotides matching TRBD1. Germline trimming cut 5 bases from V and 4 bases from J; bases unmatched to any gene: 6. CDR3 size: 15 residues. Per germline, CDR1 SGHAT and CDR2 FQNNGV. CDR3 DNA: TGTGCCAGCAGCATGGACAGGGGGCTGGGAGAGACCCAGTACTTC. Amino acids: CASSMDRGLGETQYF.

This clonotype was recorded a few times. This sequence joins TRBV6-1 and TRBJ2-2; 7 nucleotides match TRBD1. V shed 6 bases, J shed 3 bases, and the junction held 7 bases outside the gene matches. The germline V gene encodes CDR1 MNHNS and CDR2 SASEGT. There are 15 residues in the CDR3. This CDR3 is CASRSGQTDTGELFF. CDR3 sequence (DNA): TGTGCCAGCAGATCGGGACAGACCGACACCGGGGAGCTGTTTTTT.

This clonotype was seen many times. The chain combines TRBV28 with TRBJ1-2, with 10 bases that match TRBD1. The CDR3 is made up of 16 amino acids. Germline V gives CDR1 MDHEN, CDR2 SYDVKM. V lost 6 bases to trimming and J lost 4 bases; unmatched junction nucleotides: 11. This CDR3 is CASSFIRTGGSYGYTF. In DNA form, the CDR3 reads TGTGCCAGCAGCTTTATCCGGACAGGGGGAAGCTATGGCTACACCTTC.

Comment on this clonotype: This clone may be a read error of a much larger clone one base away. V usage is TRBV30 and J usage is TRBJ1-2; D is ambiguous. The CDR3 sequence is 12 residues long. Germline CDR1 GTSNPN, CDR2 SVGIG (reference sequence). CDR3 in amino acids: CAWSVAGYGCTF. CDR3 sequence (DNA): TGTGCCTGGAGTGTGGCGGGTTATGGCTGCACCTTC.

This clonotype was seen ten or more times. This CDR3 is CASSYSNYGYTF. DNA for the CDR3: TGTGCCAGCAGTTACAGCAACTATGGCTACACCTTC. The chain links TRBV28 to TRBJ1-2; D unclear. The CDR3 consists of 12 residues. Between the trimmed V and J ends, which lost 4 bases and 2 bases, there was a span of 5 bases. Germline V lookup: CDR1 MDHEN, CDR2 SYDVKM.

This clonotype was picked up one time. The CDR3 DNA reads as TGTGCCAGCAGTGGGCAGGACTCCTACAATGAGCAGTTCTTC. Translation gives CASSGQDSYNEQFF. This rearrangement joins TRBV25-1 to TRBJ2-1; D ambiguous. The germline CDR1 and CDR2 sequences are MGHDK and SYGVNS. The CDR3 extends over 14 amino acids. Trimming cost V 4 bases and J 0 bases, with 7 bases left between them.

The chain is built from TRBV4-1 and TRBJ2-3; 9 nucleotides agree with TRBD2. CDR3 length: 16 amino acids. The ends lost 5 bases at V and 5 bases at J; junction bases unmatched: 11. Germline assignment: CDR1 MGHRA and CDR2 YSYEKL. The CDR3 reads CASSYIAGAPLDTQYF. The CDR3, as DNA: TGCGCCAGCAGCTATATAGCGGGGGCACCTTTAGATACGCAGTATTTT.

This clonotype was seen a few times. The chain is built from TRBV19 and TRBJ2-5; 8 bases align to TRBD1. The CDR3 sequence is 19 residues long. The trim removed 7 bases at V and 4 bases at J, leaving 23 bases unmatched. The V gene's germline CDR1 is LNHDA and CDR2 SQIVND (reference sequence). The CDR3 is CASTPTGTGTLGSLETQYF. The CDR3 DNA is TGTGCCAGTACCCCTACCGGGACAGGAACCCTCGGGAGCCTAGAGACCCAGTACTTC.

A note on this clonotype: Germline is not matched at one junction end, which may reflect a read error. This chain connects TRBV3-1 to TRBJ1-1; the D is unclear. The CDR3 is 13 amino acids. Per germline, CDR1 LGHDT and CDR2 YNNKEL (reference sequence). The CDR3 region is CARSQGPSTEAFF. CDR3 bases: TGTGCCAGGAGCCAAGGTCCGAGCACTGAAGCTTTCTTT.

This clonotype was seen a handful of times. The chain couples TRBV7-2 to TRBJ1-2, with TRBD1 matching 7 bases. With 5 bases clipped from V and 0 bases from J, the junction kept 6 bases outside the gene matches. Germline-derived CDR1 and CDR2 are SGHTA and FQGNSA. The CDR3 has 15 amino acids. In DNA form, the CDR3 reads TGTGCCAGCAGCCGGACAGGACCTACTAACTATGGCTACACCTTC. Residues: CASSRTGPTNYGYTF. The full variable domain, its missing parts supplied by reference TRBV7-2 and TRBJ1-2, is GAGVSQSPSNKVTEKGKDVELRCDPISGHTALYWYRQSLGQGLEFLIYFQGNSAPDKSGLPSDRFSAERTGGSVSTLTIQRTQQEDSAVYLCASSRTGPTNYGYTFGSGTRLTVV.